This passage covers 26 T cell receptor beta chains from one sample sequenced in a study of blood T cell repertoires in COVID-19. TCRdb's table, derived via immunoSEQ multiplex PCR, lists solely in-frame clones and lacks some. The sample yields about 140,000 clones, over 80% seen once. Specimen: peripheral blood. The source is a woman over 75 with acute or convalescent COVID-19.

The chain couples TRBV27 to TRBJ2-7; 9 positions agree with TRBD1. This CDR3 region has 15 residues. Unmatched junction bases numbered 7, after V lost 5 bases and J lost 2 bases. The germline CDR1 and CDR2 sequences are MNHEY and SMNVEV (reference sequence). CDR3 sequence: CASSSRTGEAYEQYF. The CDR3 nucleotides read TGTGCCAGCAGTAGTCGGACAGGGGAAGCCTACGAGCAGTACTTC.

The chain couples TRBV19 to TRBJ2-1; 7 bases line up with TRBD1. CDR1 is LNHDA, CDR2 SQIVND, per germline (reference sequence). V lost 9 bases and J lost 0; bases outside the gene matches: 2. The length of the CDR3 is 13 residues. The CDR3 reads CASRGSSYNEQFF. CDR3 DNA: TGTGCCAGCAGGGGGAGCTCCTACAATGAGCAGTTCTTC.

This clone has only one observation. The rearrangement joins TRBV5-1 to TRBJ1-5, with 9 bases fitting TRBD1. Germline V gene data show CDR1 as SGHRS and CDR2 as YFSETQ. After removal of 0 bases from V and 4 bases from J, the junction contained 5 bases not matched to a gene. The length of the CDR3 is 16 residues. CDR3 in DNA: TGCGCCAGCAGCTTGGGGGGGACAGGGATTAATCAGCCCCAGCATTTT. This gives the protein CASSLGGTGINQPQHF.

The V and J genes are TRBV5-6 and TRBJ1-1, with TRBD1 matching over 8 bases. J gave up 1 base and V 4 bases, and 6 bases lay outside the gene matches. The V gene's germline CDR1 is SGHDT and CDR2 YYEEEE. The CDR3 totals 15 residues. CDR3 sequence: CASSGPGQGNTEAFF. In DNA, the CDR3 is TGTGCCAGCAGCGGACCAGGACAGGGGAACACTGAAGCTTTCTTT.

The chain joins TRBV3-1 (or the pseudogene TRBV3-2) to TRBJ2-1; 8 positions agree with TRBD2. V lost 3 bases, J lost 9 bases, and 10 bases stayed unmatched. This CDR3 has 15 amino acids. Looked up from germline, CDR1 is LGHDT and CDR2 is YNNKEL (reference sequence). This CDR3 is CASSHLGGGLREQFF. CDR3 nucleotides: TGTGCCAGCAGCCATCTGGGCGGGGGGTTACGTGAGCAGTTCTTC.

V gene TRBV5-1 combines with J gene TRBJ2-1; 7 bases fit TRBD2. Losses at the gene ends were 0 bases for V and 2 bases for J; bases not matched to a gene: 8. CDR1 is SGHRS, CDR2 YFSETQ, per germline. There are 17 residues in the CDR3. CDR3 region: CASSLGYPGGPYNEQFF. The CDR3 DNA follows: TGCGCCAGCAGCTTGGGGTATCCGGGAGGCCCCTACAATGAGCAGTTCTTC.

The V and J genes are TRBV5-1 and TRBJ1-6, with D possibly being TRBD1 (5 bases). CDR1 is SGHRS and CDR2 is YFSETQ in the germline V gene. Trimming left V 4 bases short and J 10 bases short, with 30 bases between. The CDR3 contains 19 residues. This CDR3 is CASSAPSGGIFPPESPLHF. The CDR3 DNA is TGCGCCAGCAGCGCCCCCTCGGGGGGTATTTTCCCCCCAGAATCACCCCTCCACTTT.

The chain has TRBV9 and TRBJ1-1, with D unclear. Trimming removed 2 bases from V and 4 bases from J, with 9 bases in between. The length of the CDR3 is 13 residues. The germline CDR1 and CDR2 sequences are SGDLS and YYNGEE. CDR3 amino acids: CASSVGLSTEAFF. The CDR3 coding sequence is TGTGCCAGCAGCGTCGGACTTTCCACTGAAGCTTTCTTT. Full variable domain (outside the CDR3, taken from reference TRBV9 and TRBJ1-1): DSGVTQTPKHLITATGQRVTLRCSPRSGDLSVYWYQQSLDQGLQFLIQYYNGEERAKGNILERFSAQQFPDLHSELNLSSLELGDSALYFCASSVGLSTEAFFGQGTRLTVV.

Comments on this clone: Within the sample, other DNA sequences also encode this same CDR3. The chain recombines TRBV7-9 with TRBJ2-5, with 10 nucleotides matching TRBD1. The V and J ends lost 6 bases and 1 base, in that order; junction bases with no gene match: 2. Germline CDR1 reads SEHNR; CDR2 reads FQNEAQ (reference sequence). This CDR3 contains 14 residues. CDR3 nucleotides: TGTGCCAGCAGTCGGGACAGGGGCCAAGAGACCCAGTACTTC. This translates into CASSRDRGQETQYF.

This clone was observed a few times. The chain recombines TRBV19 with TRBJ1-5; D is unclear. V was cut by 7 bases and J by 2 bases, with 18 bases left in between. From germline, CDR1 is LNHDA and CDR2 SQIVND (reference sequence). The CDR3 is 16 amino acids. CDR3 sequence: CASTVEGAWGNQPQHF. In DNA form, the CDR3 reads TGTGCCAGTACCGTGGAGGGTGCGTGGGGCAATCAGCCCCAGCATTTT. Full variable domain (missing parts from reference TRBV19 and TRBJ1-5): DGGITQSPKYLFRKEGQNVTLSCEQNLNHDAMYWYRQDPGQGLRLIYYSQIVNDFQKGDIAEGYSVSREKKESFPLTVTSAQKNPTAFYLCASTVEGAWGNQPQHFGDGTRLSIL.

The CDR3 loop reads CASSQDPEGEQYF. In nucleotides, the CDR3 is TGCGCCAGCAGCCAGGACCCGGAGGGCGAGCAGTACTTC. The chain is built from TRBV5-1 and TRBJ2-7, with a weak D call TRBD2 (6 bases). The CDR3 consists of 13 residues. CDR1 and CDR2 from the germline V gene are SGHRS and YFSETQ. The V gene lost 4 bases and the J gene lost 6 bases, with 14 bases spanning the gap.

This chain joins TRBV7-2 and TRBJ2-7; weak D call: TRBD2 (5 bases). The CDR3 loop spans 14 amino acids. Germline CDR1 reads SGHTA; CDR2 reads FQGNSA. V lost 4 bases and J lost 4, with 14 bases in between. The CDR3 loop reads CASSSLGGLYEQYF. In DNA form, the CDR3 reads TGTGCCAGCAGCTCCCTGGGCGGGTTATACGAGCAGTACTTC.

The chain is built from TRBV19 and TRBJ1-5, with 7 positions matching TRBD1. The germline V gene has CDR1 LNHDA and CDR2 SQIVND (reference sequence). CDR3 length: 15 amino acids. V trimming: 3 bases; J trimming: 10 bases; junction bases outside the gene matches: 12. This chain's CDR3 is CASSIGTVSEQPQHF. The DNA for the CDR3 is TGTGCCAGTAGTATCGGGACAGTTTCCGAGCAACCCCAGCATTTT.

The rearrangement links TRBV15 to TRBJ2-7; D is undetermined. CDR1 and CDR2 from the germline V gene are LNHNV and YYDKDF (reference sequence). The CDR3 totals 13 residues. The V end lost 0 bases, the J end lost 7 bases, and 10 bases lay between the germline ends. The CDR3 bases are TGTGCCACCAGCAGAGAATTGGCCGGGGAGCAGTACTTC. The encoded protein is CATSRELAGEQYF.

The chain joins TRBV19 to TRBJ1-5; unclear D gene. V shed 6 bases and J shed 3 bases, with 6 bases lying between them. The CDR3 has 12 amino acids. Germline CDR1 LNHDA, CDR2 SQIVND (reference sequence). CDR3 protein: CASRNTNQPQHF. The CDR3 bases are TGTGCCAGTAGGAACACCAATCAGCCCCAGCATTTT.

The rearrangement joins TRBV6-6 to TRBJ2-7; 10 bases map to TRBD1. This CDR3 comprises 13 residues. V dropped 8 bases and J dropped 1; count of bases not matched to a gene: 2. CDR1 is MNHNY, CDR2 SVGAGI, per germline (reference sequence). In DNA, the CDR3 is TGTGCCAGCGGGACAGGGGCTTCCTACGAGCAGTACTTC. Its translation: CASGTGASYEQYF.

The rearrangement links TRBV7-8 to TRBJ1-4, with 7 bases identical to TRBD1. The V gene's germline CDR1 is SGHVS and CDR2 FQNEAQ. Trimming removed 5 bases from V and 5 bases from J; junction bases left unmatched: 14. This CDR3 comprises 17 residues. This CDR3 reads CASSPPRSGTENEKLFF. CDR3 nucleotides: TGTGCCAGCAGCCCCCCCCGGTCCGGGACAGAGAATGAAAAACTGTTTTTT.

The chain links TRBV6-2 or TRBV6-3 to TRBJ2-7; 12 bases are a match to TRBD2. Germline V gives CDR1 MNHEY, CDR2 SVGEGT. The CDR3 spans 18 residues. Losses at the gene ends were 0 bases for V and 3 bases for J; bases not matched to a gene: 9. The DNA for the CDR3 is TGTGCCAGCAGTTACTCGACTAGCGGGGGTCTCAGTGTCTACGAGCAGTACTTC. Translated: CASSYSTSGGLSVYEQYF.

The CDR3 loop reads CASSPLGGTANTGELFF. The CDR3, as DNA: TGTGCCAGCTCACCCCTCGGGGGGACCGCGAACACCGGGGAGCTGTTTTTT. J is TRBJ2-2 and V is TRBV18; TRBD2 aligns across 7 bases. J was trimmed by 0 bases and V by 3 bases; bases with no gene match: 7. The CDR3 contains 17 residues. Germline-derived CDR1 and CDR2 are KGHSH and LQKENI.

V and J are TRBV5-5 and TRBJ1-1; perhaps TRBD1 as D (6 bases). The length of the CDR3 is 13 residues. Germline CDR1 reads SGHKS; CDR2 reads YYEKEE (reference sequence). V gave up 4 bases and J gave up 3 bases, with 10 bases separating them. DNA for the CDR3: TGTGCCAGCAGCACCGCAGGGGACACTGAAGCTTTCTTT. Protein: CASSTAGDTEAFF. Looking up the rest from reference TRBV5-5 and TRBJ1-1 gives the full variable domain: DAGVTQSPTHLIKTRGQQVTLRCSPISGHKSVSWYQQVLGQGPQFIFQYYEKEERGRGNFPDRFSARQFPNYSSELNVNALLLGDSALYLCASSTAGDTEAFFGQGTRLTVV.

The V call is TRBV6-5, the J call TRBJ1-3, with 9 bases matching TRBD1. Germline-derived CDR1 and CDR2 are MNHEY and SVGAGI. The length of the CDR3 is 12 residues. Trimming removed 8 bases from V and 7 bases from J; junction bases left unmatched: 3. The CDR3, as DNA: TGTGCCAGCGGACAGGGGACGAACACCATATATTTT. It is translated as CASGQGTNTIYF.

The chain's CDR3 is CASSPPGFSGYTF. CDR3 in DNA: TGTGCCAGCTCACCACCCGGGTTCTCTGGCTACACCTTC. V gene TRBV18 combines with J gene TRBJ1-2; D is unresolved. The ends were cut back, 0 bases at V and 7 bases at J, with 9 bases in the middle. Germline V gene data show CDR1 as KGHSH and CDR2 as LQKENI. The CDR3 is 13 amino acids. The whole variable domain, remainder taken from reference TRBV18 and TRBJ1-2, is NAGVMQNPRHLVRRRGQEARLRCSPMKGHSHVYWYRQLPEEGLKFMVYLQKENIIDESGMPKERFSAEFPKEGPSILRIQQVVRGDSAAYFCASSPPGFSGYTFGSGTRLTVV.

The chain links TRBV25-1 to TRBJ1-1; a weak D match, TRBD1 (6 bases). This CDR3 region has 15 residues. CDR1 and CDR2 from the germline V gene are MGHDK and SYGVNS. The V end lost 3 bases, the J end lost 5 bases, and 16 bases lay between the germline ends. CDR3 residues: CASSEYGGAQTEAFF. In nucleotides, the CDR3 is TGTGCCAGCAGTGAGTACGGGGGGGCGCAGACTGAAGCTTTCTTT.

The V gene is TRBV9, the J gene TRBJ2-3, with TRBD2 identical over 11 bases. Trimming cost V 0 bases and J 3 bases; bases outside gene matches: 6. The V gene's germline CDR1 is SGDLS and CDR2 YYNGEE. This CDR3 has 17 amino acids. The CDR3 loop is CASSVEVAGGPTDTQYF. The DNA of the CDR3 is TGTGCCAGCAGCGTAGAAGTAGCGGGGGGGCCTACAGATACGCAGTATTTT.

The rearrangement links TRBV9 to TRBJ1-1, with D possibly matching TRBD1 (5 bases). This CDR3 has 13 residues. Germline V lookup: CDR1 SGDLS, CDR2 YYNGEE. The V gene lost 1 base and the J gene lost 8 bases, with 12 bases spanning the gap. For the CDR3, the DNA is TGTGCCAGCAGCGTACGGTCAGGGCTAGAAGCTTTCTTT. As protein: CASSVRSGLEAFF.

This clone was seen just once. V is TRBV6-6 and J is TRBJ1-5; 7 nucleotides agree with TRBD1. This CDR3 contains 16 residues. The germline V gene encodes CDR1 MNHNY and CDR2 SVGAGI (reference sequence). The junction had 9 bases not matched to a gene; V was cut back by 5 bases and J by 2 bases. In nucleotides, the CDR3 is TGTGCCAGCAGTAGGGGGCTCGAGAACGGCAATCAGCCCCAGCATTTT. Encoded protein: CASSRGLENGNQPQHF.